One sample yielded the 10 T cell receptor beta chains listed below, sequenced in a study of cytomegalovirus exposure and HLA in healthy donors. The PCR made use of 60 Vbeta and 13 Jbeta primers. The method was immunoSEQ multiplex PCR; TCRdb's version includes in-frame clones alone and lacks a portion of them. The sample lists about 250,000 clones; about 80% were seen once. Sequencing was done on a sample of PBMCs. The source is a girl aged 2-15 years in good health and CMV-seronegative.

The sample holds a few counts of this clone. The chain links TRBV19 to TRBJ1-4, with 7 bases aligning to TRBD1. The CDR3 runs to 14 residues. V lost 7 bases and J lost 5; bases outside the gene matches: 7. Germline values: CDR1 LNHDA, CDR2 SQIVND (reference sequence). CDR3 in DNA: TGTGCCAGTATGTCGTGGGACAGCAATGAAAAACTGTTTTTT. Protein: CASMSWDSNEKLFF.

Here the CDR3 reads CASSKLAGGYEQYF. CDR3 coding DNA: TGTGCCAGCAGTAAACTAGCGGGGGGCTACGAGCAGTACTTC. This chain connects TRBV21-1 to TRBJ2-7; TRBD2 is taken as the D call from the table, unchecked against the DNA. TRBV21-1 is a documented pseudogene. The CDR3 length is 14 residues.

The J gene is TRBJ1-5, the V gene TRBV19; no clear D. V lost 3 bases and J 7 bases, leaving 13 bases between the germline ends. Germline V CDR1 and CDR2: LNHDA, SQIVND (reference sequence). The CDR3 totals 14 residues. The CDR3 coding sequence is TGTGCCAGTAGTATCATCGGTTCGCCCCAGCCCCAGCATTTT. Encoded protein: CASSIIGSPQPQHF.

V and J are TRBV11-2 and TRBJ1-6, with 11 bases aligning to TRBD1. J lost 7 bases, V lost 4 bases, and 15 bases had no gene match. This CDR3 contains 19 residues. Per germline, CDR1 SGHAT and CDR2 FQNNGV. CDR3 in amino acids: CASSYRDRGSPFPNSPLHF. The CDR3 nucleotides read TGTGCCAGCAGCTACCGGGACAGGGGGTCCCCTTTTCCGAATTCACCCCTCCACTTT. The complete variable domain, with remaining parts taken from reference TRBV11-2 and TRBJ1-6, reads EAGVAQSPRYKIIEKRQSVAFWCNPISGHATLYWYQQILGQGPKLLIQFQNNGVVDDSQLPKDRFSAERLKGVDSTLKIQPAKLEDSAVYLCASSYRDRGSPFPNSPLHFGNGTRLTVT.

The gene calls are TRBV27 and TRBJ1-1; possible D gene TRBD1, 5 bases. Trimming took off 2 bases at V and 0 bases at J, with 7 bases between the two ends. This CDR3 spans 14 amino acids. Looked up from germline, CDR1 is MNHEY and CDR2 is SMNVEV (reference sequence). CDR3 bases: TGTGCCAGCAGTTTAGGGGCCCTGAACACTGAAGCTTTCTTT. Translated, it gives CASSLGALNTEAFF.

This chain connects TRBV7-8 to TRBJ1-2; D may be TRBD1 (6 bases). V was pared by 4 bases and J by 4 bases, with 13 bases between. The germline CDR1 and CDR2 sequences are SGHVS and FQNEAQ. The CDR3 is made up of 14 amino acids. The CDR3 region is CASSSGTRLYGYTF. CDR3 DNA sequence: TGTGCCAGCAGCTCAGGGACAAGGCTCTATGGCTACACCTTC.

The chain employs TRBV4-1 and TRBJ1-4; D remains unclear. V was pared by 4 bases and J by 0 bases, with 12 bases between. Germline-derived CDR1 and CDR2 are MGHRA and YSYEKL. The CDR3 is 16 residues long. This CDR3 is CASSPGMRPTNEKLFF. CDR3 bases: TGCGCCAGCAGCCCTGGCATGCGGCCAACTAATGAAAAACTGTTTTTT.

Here the CDR3 reads CASSPFPGQETQYF. The CDR3 nucleotides read TGTGCCAGCAGCCCATTTCCGGGCCAAGAGACCCAGTACTTC. The chain is built from TRBV7-9 and TRBJ2-5; no clear D gene. Trimming pared 5 bases from V and 1 base from J, leaving 11 bases between. CDR3 length equals 14 residues. The germline V gene has CDR1 SEHNR and CDR2 FQNEAQ (reference sequence).

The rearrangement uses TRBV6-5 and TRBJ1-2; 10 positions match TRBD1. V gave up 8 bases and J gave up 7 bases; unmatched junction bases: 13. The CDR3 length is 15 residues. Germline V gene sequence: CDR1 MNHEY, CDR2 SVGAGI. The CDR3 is CASWPGQGPWAGYTF. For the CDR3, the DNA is TGTGCCAGCTGGCCGGGACAGGGGCCTTGGGCTGGCTACACCTTC.

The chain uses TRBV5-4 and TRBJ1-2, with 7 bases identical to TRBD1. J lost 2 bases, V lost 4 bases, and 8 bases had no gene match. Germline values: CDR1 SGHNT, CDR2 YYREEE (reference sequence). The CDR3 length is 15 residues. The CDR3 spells CASSTRQGMNYGYTF. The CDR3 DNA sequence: TGTGCCAGCAGCACGAGACAGGGAATGAACTATGGCTACACCTTC.